Listed here are 18 T cell receptor beta chains from one sample, sequenced in a study of CD8 T cells in ankylosing spondylitis. TCRdb reprocessed the 5' RACE reads with MiXCR, giving one entry per CDR3 protein. The data show some 270,000 distinct CDR3 sequences, about 18% seen once. Sequencing used blood, either unsorted or a sorted T cell fraction (not recorded which). The receptor source for this set is a male donor with ankylosing spondylitis or in good health (not recorded which).

The chain links TRBV27 to TRBJ2-3, with D possibly matching TRBD1 (5 bases). The CDR3 consists of 13 residues. The germline CDR1 and CDR2 sequences are MNHEY and SMNVEV (reference sequence). Deletions cut 7 bases from V and 0 bases from J, with 8 bases between. The CDR3 nucleotides are TGTGCCAGCAAGGCAGGGAGCACAGATACGCAGTATTTT. This encodes CASKAGSTDTQYF.

The V gene is TRBV4-1, the J gene TRBJ2-3; 7 positions match TRBD2. Unmatched junction bases numbered 14, after V lost 4 bases and J lost 7 bases. The CDR3 is 16 amino acids. Germline V CDR1 and CDR2: MGHRA, YSYEKL. Here the CDR3 reads CASSPPGGSSIHTQYF. The CDR3 DNA sequence: TGCGCCAGCAGCCCCCCGGGAGGTTCCTCCATCCATACGCAGTATTTT.

The CDR3 reads CASSFIAGAIEQYF. CDR3 sequence (DNA): TGTGCCAGCAGCTTTATAGCGGGAGCAATCGAGCAGTACTTC. The chain links TRBV7-9 to TRBJ2-7, with 9 positions matching TRBD2. The CDR3 covers 14 residues. Germline V gene data show CDR1 as SEHNR and CDR2 as FQNEAQ (reference sequence). V shed 3 bases and J 6 bases; nucleotides not matched to a gene: 6.

In its sample, this clonotype was seen a few times. The chain has TRBV10-3 and TRBJ2-7, with 9 bases matching TRBD2. CDR3 length equals 15 residues. CDR1 is ENHRY and CDR2 is SYGVKD in the germline V gene. V shed 4 bases, J shed 7 bases, and the junction held 11 bases outside the gene matches. CDR3 in amino acids: CAISVTGTSLGEQYF. The DNA for the CDR3 is TGTGCCATCAGTGTAACCGGGACTAGCTTGGGGGAGCAGTACTTC.

The chain joins TRBV27 to TRBJ2-1; 7 nucleotides align to TRBD2. Trimming took 1 base from V and 7 from J; bases not matched to a gene: 1. Germline values: CDR1 MNHEY, CDR2 SMNVEV (reference sequence). The CDR3 sequence is 13 residues long. Here the CDR3 reads CASSLLLANEQFF. CDR3 coding DNA: TGTGCCAGCAGTTTATTACTAGCGAATGAGCAGTTCTTC.

This chain links TRBV20-1 with TRBJ2-1, with a possible D match to TRBD2 (5 bases). Germline V gene lookup returns CDR1 DFQATT and CDR2 SNEGSKA (reference sequence). Trimming removed 3 bases from V and 3 bases from J, with 9 bases in between. The CDR3 runs to 13 residues. DNA of the CDR3: TGCAGTGCTAGTGACGGACTCTACAATGAGCAGTTCTTC. It codes for CSASDGLYNEQFF.

The chain has TRBV5-5 and TRBJ2-3, with TRBD2 matching over 12 bases. Germline V gene sequence: CDR1 SGHKS, CDR2 YYEKEE (reference sequence). V lost 5 bases, J lost 0 bases, and 10 bases stayed unmatched. The CDR3 covers 18 residues. CDR3: CASRPTSGRTTSTDTQYF. CDR3 DNA: TGTGCCAGCAGGCCTACTAGCGGGAGGACCACTAGCACAGATACGCAGTATTTT.

J is TRBJ2-7 and V is TRBV29-1, with TRBD2 identical over 8 bases. CDR3 size: 13 residues. V was pared by 7 bases and J by 7 bases, with 12 bases of the junction left unmatched. Germline assignment: CDR1 SQVTM and CDR2 ANQGSEA. The chain's CDR3 is CSATSAFSVEQYF. CDR3 in DNA: TGCAGCGCGACTAGCGCCTTTTCTGTGGAGCAGTACTTC.

This clonotype was detected a few times. The CDR3 DNA reads as TGTGCCAGCAGCACCCGACAGGGTTATAATTCACCCCTCCACTTT. Amino acids: CASSTRQGYNSPLHF. The chain is built from TRBV9 and TRBJ1-6, with TRBD1 matching 7 bases. The V gene end was trimmed by 4 bases and the J gene end by 4 bases; junction bases not matched to a gene: 5. This CDR3 contains 15 residues. Germline V gene data show CDR1 as SGDLS and CDR2 as YYNGEE.

This clonotype was counted ten times or more. The V gene is TRBV29-1, the J gene TRBJ2-7, with a tentative D call TRBD2 (5 bases). V was pared by 4 bases and J by 4 bases, with 14 bases between. Germline V gene sequence: CDR1 SQVTM, CDR2 ANQGSEA. The CDR3 has 13 amino acids. The CDR3 protein is CSVVGVGVYEQYF. CDR3 nucleotides: TGCAGCGTTGTTGGAGTGGGAGTTTACGAGCAGTACTTC.

This clonotype occurred many times. V usage is TRBV10-3 and J usage is TRBJ2-7; TRBD1 matches at 7 bases. V gave up 4 bases and J gave up 0 bases; unmatched junction bases: 3. CDR1 and CDR2 (germline): ENHRY, SYGVKD. This CDR3 comprises 14 residues. The DNA for the CDR3 is TGTGCCATCAGTGGGACAGGTCCCTCCTACGAGCAGTACTTC. It codes for CAISGTGPSYEQYF.

This clonotype was recorded many times. The genes are TRBV6-5 and TRBJ2-3; 8 nucleotides align to TRBD1. The junction had 6 bases not matched to a gene; V was cut back by 10 bases and J by 6 bases. The germline V gene encodes CDR1 MNHEY and CDR2 SVGAGI. The CDR3 totals 12 residues. CDR3 sequence reads: CATRTGRDTQYF. DNA of the CDR3: TGTGCCACCCGGACAGGGCGGGATACGCAGTATTTT.

This clonotype was found a few times. The genes are TRBV4-1 and TRBJ2-1; tentatively, D is TRBD2 (6 bases). This CDR3 is 15 amino acids long. Germline-derived CDR1 and CDR2 are MGHRA and YSYEKL. The V and J ends lost 5 bases and 6 bases respectively, with 17 bases between them. This chain's CDR3 is CASSIREIGSNEQFF. The CDR3 DNA reads as TGCGCCAGCAGCATCCGGGAGATAGGTTCCAATGAGCAGTTCTTC.

The chain employs TRBV3-1 and TRBJ2-4, with D possibly being TRBD2 (7 bases). The V gene lost 4 bases and the J gene lost 3 bases, with 22 bases spanning the gap. CDR1 is LGHDT and CDR2 is YNNKEL in the germline V gene (reference sequence). The CDR3 totals 18 residues. The CDR3 spells CASSRRIEGGLSKNIQYF. CDR3 nucleotides: TGTGCCAGCAGCCGGCGCATAGAGGGGGGGCTGAGCAAAAACATTCAGTACTTC. Complete variable domain (other parts from reference TRBV3-1 and TRBJ2-4): DTAVSQTPKYLVTQMGNDKSIKCEQNLGHDTMYWYKQDSKKFLKIMFSYNNKELIINETVPNRFSPKSPDKAHLNLHINSLELGDSAVYFCASSRRIEGGLSKNIQYFGAGTRLSVL.

This clonotype was seen more than once but under ten times. J is TRBJ1-6 and V is TRBV20-1; 7 bases map to TRBD1. Trimming removed 0 bases from V and 8 bases from J; junction bases left unmatched: 7. The CDR3 consists of 15 residues. The germline gives CDR1 DFQATT, CDR2 SNEGSKA (reference sequence). This CDR3 reads CSARDWTGPDSPLHF. CDR3 nucleotides: TGCAGTGCTAGAGATTGGACAGGTCCAGATTCACCCCTCCACTTT.

In DNA form, the CDR3 reads TGTGCCAGCAGTTTATTTTTGGGGGTCTCCTACAATGAGCAGTTCTTC. It encodes CASSLFLGVSYNEQFF. The J gene is TRBJ2-1, the V gene TRBV27; D assignment may be TRBD1 or TRBD2 (5 bases each). Between the trimmed V and J ends, which lost 1 base and 0 bases, there was a span of 10 bases. Germline loops: CDR1 MNHEY, CDR2 SMNVEV (reference sequence). The CDR3 is 16 amino acids.

This rearrangement joins TRBV9 to TRBJ2-7; unclear D gene. With 0 bases removed from V and 6 bases from J, the gap between germline ends came to 10 bases. Germline V lookup: CDR1 SGDLS, CDR2 YYNGEE. The CDR3 extends over 13 amino acids. CDR3 in amino acids: CASSVGPPLEQYF. CDR3 coding DNA: TGTGCCAGCAGCGTAGGACCCCCTCTCGAGCAGTACTTC.

This clonotype appeared a few times. V and J are TRBV9 and TRBJ1-1; TRBD1 might be the D (6 bases). Germline V gene lookup returns CDR1 SGDLS and CDR2 YYNGEE. This CDR3 has 17 amino acids. The ends were cut back, 4 bases at V and 3 bases at J, with 22 bases in the middle. CDR3 DNA: TGTGCCAGCAGCTTCTTGAAGGAGCGAGGGGGAGACACTGAAGCTTTCTTT. Residues: CASSFLKERGGDTEAFF.